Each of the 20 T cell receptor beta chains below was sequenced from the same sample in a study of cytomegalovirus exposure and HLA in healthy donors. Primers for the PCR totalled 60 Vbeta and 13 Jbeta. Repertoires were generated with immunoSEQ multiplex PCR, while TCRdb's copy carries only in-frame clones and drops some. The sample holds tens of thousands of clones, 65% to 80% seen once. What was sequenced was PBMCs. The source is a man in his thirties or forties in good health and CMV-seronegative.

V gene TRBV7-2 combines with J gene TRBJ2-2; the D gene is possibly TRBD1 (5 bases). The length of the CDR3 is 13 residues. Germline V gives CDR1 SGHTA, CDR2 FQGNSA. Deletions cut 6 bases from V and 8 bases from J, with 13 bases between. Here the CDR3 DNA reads TGTGCCAGCAGGGAAGTGGGGCGAGGGGAGCTGTTTTTT. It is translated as CASREVGRGELFF. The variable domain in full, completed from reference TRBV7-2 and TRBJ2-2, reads GAGVSQSPSNKVTEKGKDVELRCDPISGHTALYWYRQSLGQGLEFLIYFQGNSAPDKSGLPSDRFSAERTGGSVSTLTIQRTQQEDSAVYLCASREVGRGELFFGEGSRLTVL.

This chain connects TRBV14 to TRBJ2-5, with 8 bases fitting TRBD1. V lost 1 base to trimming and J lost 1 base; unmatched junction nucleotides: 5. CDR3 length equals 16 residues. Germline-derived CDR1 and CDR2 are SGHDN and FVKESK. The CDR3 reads CASSQAPTGVQETQYF. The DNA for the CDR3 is TGTGCCAGCAGCCAAGCGCCGACAGGGGTCCAAGAGACCCAGTACTTC.

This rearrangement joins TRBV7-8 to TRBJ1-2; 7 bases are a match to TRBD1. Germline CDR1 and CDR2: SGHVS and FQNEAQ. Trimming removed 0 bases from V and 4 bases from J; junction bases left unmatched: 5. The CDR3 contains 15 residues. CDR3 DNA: TGTGCCAGCAGCTTAGCCAACAGGGGCCTCTATGGCTACACCTTC. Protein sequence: CASSLANRGLYGYTF.

Here the CDR3 DNA reads TGTGCCAGCAGCCTAGGGGGCACCCCCTACGAGCAGTACTTC. Residues: CASSLGGTPYEQYF. The chain carries TRBV28 and TRBJ2-7, with TRBD1 identical over 7 bases. The germline V gene has CDR1 MDHEN and CDR2 SYDVKM. The CDR3 spans 14 residues. V lost 6 bases, J lost 2 bases, and 7 bases stayed unmatched.

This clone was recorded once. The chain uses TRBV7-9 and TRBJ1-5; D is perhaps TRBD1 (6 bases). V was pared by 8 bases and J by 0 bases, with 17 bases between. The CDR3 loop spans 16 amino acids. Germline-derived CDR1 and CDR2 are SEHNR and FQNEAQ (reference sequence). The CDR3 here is CASQKGGVNSNQPQHF. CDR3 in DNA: TGTGCCAGCCAGAAAGGGGGAGTCAATAGCAATCAGCCCCAGCATTTT.

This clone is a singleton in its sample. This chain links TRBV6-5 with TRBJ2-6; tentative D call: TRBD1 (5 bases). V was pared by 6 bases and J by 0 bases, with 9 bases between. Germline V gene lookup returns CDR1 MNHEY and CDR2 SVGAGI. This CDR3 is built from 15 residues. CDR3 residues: CASRRQSSGANVLTF. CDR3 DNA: TGTGCCAGCAGGAGACAGAGCTCTGGGGCCAACGTCCTGACTTTC.

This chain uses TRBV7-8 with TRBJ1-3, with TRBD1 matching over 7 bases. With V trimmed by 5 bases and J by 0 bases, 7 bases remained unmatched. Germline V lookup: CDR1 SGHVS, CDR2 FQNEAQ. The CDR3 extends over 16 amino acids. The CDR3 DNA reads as TGTGCCAGCAGCGCAGGATCAGGGGGCTCTGGAAACACCATATATTTT. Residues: CASSAGSGGSGNTIYF.

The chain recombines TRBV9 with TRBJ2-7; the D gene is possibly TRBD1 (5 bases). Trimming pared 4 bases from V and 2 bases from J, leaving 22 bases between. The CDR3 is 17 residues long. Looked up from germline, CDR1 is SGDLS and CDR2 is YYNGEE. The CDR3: CASSTSPSGNKPYEQYF. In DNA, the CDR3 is TGTGCCAGCAGCACATCGCCCTCAGGGAACAAACCCTACGAGCAGTACTTC.

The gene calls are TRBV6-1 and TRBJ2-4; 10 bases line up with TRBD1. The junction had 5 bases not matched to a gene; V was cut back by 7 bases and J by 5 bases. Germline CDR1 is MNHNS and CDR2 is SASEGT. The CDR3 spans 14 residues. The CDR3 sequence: CASMTGGIENIQYF. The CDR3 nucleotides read TGTGCCAGCATGACAGGGGGCATCGAAAACATTCAGTACTTC.

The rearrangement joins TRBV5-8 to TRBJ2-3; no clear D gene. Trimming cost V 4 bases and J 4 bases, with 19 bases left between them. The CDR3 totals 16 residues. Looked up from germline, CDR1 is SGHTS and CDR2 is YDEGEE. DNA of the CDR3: TGTGCCAGCAGCCCCGAGGCAGTATATGGAGCAGATACGCAGTATTTT. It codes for CASSPEAVYGADTQYF.

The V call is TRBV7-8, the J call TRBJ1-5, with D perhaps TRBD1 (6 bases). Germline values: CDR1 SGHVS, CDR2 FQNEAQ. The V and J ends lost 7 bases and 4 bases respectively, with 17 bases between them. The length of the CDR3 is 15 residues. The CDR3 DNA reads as TGTGCCAGCACCGAATCCCAGGGGCATAATCAGCCCCAGCATTTT. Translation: CASTESQGHNQPQHF.

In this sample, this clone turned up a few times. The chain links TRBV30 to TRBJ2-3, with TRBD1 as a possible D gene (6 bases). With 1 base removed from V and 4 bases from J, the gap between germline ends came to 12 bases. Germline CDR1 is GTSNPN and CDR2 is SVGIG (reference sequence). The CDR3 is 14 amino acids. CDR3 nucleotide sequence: TGTGCCTGGAGTGCACAGGGAATCCCAGATACGCAGTATTTT. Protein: CAWSAQGIPDTQYF.

The CDR3 loop is CASSSMENIQYF. DNA of the CDR3: TGTGCCAGCAGTTCGATGGAGAACATTCAGTACTTC. This chain joins TRBV27 and TRBJ2-4, with no clear D. The ends were cut back, 4 bases at V and 7 bases at J, with 8 bases in the middle. The CDR3 spans 12 residues. Germline CDR1 MNHEY, CDR2 SMNVEV (reference sequence).

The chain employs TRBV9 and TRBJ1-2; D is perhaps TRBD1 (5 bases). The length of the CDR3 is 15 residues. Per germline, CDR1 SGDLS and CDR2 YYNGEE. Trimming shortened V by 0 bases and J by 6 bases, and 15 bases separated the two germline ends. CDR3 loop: CASSVEGWGEDGYTF. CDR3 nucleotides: TGTGCCAGCAGCGTAGAGGGGTGGGGGGAAGATGGCTACACCTTC.

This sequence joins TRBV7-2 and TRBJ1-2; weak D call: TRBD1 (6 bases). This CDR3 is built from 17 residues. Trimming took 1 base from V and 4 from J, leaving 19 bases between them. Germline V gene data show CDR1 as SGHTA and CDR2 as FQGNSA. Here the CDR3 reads CASSLGGRGGALYGYTF. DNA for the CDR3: TGTGCCAGCAGCTTAGGGGGGAGGGGGGGGGCTCTCTATGGCTACACCTTC.

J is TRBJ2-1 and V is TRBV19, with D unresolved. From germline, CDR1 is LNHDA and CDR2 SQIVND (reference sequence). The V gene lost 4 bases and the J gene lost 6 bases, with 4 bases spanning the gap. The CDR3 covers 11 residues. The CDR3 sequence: CASSSSNEQFF. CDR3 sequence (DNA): TGTGCCAGTAGTAGTAGCAATGAGCAGTTCTTC.

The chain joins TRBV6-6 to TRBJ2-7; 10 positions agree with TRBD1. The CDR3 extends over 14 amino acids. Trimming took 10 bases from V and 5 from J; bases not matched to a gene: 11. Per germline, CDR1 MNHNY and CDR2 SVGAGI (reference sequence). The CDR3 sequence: CATKRTGGGHEQYF. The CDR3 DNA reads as TGTGCCACCAAAAGGACAGGGGGTGGCCACGAGCAGTACTTC.

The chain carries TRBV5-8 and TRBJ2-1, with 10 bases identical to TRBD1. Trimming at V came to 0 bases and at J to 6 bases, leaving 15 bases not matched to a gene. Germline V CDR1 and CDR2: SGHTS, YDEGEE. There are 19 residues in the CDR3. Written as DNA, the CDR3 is TGTGCCAGCAGCTTGGCCAAACAAGCCGGGACAGGGGTAATCAATGAGCAGTTCTTC. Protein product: CASSLAKQAGTGVINEQFF.

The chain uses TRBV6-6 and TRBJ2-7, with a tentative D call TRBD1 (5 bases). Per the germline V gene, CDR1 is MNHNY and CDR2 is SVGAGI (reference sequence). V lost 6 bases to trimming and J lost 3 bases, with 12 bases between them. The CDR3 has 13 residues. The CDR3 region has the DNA TGTGCCAGCAGCCCCGGACAACGCTACGAGCAGTACTTC. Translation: CASSPGQRYEQYF.

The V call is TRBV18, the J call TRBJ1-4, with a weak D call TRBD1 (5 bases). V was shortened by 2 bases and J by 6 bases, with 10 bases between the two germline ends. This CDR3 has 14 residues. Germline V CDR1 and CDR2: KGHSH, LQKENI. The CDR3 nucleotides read TGTGCCAGCTCACCAATACAGGCCGATGAAAAACTGTTTTTT. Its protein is CASSPIQADEKLFF.